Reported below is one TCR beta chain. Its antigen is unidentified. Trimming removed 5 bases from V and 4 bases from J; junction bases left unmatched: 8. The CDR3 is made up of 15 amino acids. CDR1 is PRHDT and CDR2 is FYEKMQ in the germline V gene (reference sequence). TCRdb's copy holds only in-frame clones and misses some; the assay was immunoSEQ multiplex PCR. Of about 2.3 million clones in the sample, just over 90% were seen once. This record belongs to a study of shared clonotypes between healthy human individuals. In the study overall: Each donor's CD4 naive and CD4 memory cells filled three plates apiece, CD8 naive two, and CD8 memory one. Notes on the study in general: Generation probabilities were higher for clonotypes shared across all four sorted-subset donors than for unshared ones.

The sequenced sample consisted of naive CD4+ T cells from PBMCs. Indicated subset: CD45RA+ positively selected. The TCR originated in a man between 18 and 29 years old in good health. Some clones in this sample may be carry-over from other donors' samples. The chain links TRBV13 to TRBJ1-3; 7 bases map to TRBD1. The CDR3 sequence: CASSASTQGGNTIYF. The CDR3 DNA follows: TGTGCCAGCAGCGCGTCAACACAGGGGGGAAACACCATATATTTT.